This is a list of T cell receptor beta chains from one sample in a study of Graves' ophthalmopathy and Graves' hyperthyroidism. TCRdb reprocessed the multiplex PCR reads via MiXCR and lists one record per CDR3 protein. Here the sample spans approximately 410,000 distinct CDR3 sequences, approximately 15% being singletons. Sequencing was done on a sample of peripheral blood. The source of these receptors is a young woman with stable Graves' hyperthyroidism. The CDR3 runs from the conserved cysteine through the conserved F or W. Each record gives: J gene, D gene, V gene, clone size, CDR3 protein, CDR3 DNA. D genes are given only for firm matches. A row's size may be missing; if present it is once, few, many or a size class.

>TRBJ1-6|.|TRBV28|.
CASAPADGTLYSPLHF
TGTGCCAGCGCCCCCGCCGATGGGACATTGTATTCACCCCTCCACTTT
>TRBJ2-7|.|TRBV6-1|.
CASTIGGVFFEQYF
TGTGCCAGCACTATCGGAGGGGTCTTCTTCGAGCAGTACTTC
>TRBJ1-2|.|TRBV28|.
CASSLDPGDYGYTF
TGTGCCAGCAGTTTAGACCCAGGGGACTATGGCTACACCTTC
>TRBJ1-5|.|TRBV15|many
CATSRISAGVGQPQHF
TGTGCCACCAGCAGAATCTCTGCAGGGGTCGGTCAGCCCCAGCATTTT
>TRBJ2-2|.|TRBV5-1|many
CASSPWGSQEELFF
TGCGCCAGCAGCCCGTGGGGGTCACAGGAGGAACTGTTTTTT
>TRBJ1-1|TRBD1|TRBV6-2/TRBV6-3|.
CASSYWSGTGGPDTEAFF
TGTGCCAGCAGTTATTGGTCGGGGACAGGGGGACCCGACACTGAAGCTTTCTTT
>TRBJ2-5|.|TRBV27|.
CASSPGTGVQETQYF
TGTGCCAGCAGTCCCGGGACGGGTGTTCAAGAGACCCAGTACTTC
>TRBJ2-4|TRBD2|TRBV2|many
CASRQAGGKNIQYF
TGTGCCAGCAGACAAGCGGGGGGAAAAAACATTCAGTACTTC
>TRBJ2-5|TRBD2|TRBV5-4|medium-sized
CASSFPTSGGPRTQYF
TGTGCCAGCAGCTTTCCGACTAGCGGGGGCCCCAGGACCCAGTACTTC
>TRBJ2-2|.|TRBV2|few
CASSERDRGYTGELFF
TGTGCCAGCAGTGAACGGGACCGGGGATACACCGGGGAGCTGTTTTTT
>TRBJ2-2|.|TRBV7-8|many
CASSLSQANTGELFF
TGTGCCAGCAGCTTAAGCCAGGCGAACACCGGGGAGCTGTTTTTT
>TRBJ1-1|TRBD1|TRBV6-4|many
CASREQGARTEAFF
TGTGCCAGCAGAGAACAGGGGGCTAGGACTGAAGCTTTCTTT
>TRBJ2-7|TRBD2|TRBV20-1|many
CSAPGLGYEQYF
TGCAGTGCTCCGGGACTAGGCTACGAGCAGTACTTC
>TRBJ2-7|.|TRBV11-2|many
CASSLDPGLPYEQYF
TGTGCCAGCAGCTTAGACCCAGGTTTACCCTACGAGCAGTACTTC
>TRBJ2-5|.|TRBV9|many
CASSVAGDPKETQYF
TGTGCCAGCAGCGTAGCCGGGGACCCAAAAGAGACCCAGTACTTC
>TRBJ1-5|.|TRBV27|many
CASKLQGTDQPQHF
TGTGCCAGCAAGCTACAGGGAACTGATCAGCCCCAGCATTTT
>TRBJ1-1|.|TRBV24-1|.
CATSEGRNTEAFF
TGTGCCACCAGTGAAGGACGGAACACTGAAGCTTTCTTT